The clone carrying this T cell receptor beta chain was counted only a few times. These data come from a study of molecular identifiers for immune sequencing clone quantification. In TCRdb, the PCR reads were re-called with MiXCR into one record per CDR3 protein. The table includes about 97,000 distinct CDR3 sequences, 24% detected once. The V and J ends lost 4 bases and 4 bases respectively, with 8 bases between them. The CDR3 is 12 amino acids. Germline values: CDR1 SNHLY, CDR2 FYNNEI. This chain links TRBV2 with TRBJ2-7, with D possibly matching TRBD1 (5 bases). This clonotype originated in a human donor in good health. Some libraries in this study had Jurkat cell RNA spiked in. The material sequenced was naive CD8+ T cells from blood, with Jurkat cell RNA spiked in. Indicated subset: FACS-sorted CD8+CD4-CCR7+CD45RA+ naive T cells. CDR3 loop: CASSGQLYEQYF. Here the CDR3 DNA reads TGTGCCAGCAGTGGACAGCTTTACGAGCAGTACTTC.